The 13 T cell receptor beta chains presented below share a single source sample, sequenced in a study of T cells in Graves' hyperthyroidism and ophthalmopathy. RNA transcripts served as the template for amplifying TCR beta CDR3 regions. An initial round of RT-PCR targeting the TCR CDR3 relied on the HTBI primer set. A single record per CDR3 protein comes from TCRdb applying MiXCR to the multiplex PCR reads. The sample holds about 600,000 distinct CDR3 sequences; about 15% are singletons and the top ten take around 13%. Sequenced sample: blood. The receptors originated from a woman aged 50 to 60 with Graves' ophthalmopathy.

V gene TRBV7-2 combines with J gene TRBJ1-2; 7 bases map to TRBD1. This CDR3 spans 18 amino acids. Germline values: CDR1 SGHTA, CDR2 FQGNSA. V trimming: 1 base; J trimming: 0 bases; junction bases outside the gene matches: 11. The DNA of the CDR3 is TGTGCCAGCAGCTTAGTATCGGGCAGGGGGGCGGCTAACTATGGCTACACCTTC. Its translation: CASSLVSGRGAANYGYTF. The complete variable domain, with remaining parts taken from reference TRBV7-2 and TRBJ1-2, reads GAGVSQSPSNKVTEKGKDVELRCDPISGHTALYWYRQSLGQGLEFLIYFQGNSAPDKSGLPSDRFSAERTGGSVSTLTIQRTQQEDSAVYLCASSLVSGRGAANYGYTFGSGTRLTVV.

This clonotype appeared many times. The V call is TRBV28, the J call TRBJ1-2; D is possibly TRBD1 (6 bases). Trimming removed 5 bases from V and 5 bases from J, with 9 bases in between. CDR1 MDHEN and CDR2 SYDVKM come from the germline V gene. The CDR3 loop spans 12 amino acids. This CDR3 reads CASSATGYGYTF. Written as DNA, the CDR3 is TGTGCCAGCAGTGCGACAGGTTATGGCTACACCTTC.

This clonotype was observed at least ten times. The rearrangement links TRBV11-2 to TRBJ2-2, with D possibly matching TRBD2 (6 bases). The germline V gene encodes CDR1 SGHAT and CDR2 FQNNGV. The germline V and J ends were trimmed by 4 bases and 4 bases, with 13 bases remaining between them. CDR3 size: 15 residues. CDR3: CASSSGTFSTGELFF. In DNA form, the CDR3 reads TGTGCCAGCAGCTCGGGGACTTTCAGCACCGGGGAGCTGTTTTTT.

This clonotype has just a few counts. The CDR3 is CSAREAAQSSYGYTF. For the CDR3, the DNA is TGCAGTGCTAGAGAAGCGGCACAGAGTAGCTATGGCTACACCTTC. The genes are TRBV20-1 and TRBJ1-2; D gene ambiguous. CDR3 length: 15 amino acids. Germline CDR1 and CDR2: DFQATT and SNEGSKA (reference sequence). Trimming cost V 0 bases and J 4 bases, with 15 bases left between them.

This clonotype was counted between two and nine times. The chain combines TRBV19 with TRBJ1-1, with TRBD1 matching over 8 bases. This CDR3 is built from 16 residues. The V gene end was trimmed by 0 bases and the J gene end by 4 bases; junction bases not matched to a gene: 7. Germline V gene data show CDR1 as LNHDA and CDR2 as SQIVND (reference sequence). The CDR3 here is CASSIDLWTGSTEAFF. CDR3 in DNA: TGTGCCAGTAGTATAGATCTCTGGACAGGGAGCACTGAAGCTTTCTTT.

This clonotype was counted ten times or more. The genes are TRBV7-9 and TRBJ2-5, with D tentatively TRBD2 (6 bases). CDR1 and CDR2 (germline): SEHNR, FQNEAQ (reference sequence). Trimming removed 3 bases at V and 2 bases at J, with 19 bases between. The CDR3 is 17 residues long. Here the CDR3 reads CASSFSPSGDRQETQYF. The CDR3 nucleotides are TGTGCCAGCAGCTTCTCACCGTCGGGGGATCGACAAGAGACCCAGTACTTC.

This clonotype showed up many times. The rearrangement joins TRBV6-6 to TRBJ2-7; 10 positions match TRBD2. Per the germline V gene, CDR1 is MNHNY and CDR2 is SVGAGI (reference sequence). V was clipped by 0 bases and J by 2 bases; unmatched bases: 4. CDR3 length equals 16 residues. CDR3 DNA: TGTGCCAGCAGTTACTCGAGGACTAGCGGCGCCTACGAGCAGTACTTC. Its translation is CASSYSRTSGAYEQYF.

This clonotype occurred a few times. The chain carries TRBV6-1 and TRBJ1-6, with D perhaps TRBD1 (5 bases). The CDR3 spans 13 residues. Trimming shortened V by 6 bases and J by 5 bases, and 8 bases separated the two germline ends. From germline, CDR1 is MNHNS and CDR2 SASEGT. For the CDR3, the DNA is TGTGCCAGCAGAGACAGTGATAATTCACCCCTCCACTTT. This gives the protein CASRDSDNSPLHF.

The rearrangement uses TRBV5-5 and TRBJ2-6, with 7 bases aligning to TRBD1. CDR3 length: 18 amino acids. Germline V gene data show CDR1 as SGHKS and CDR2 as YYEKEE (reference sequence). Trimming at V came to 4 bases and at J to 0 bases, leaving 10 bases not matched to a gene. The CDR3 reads CASSRRGTERSGANVLTF. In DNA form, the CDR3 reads TGTGCCAGCAGCCGACGTGGGACAGAGCGCTCTGGGGCCAACGTCCTGACTTTC.

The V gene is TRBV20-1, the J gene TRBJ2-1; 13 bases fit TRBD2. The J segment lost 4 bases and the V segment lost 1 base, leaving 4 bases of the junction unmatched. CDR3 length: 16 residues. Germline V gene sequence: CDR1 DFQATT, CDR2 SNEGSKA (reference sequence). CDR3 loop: CSARGLAGGRYNEQFF. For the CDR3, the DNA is TGCAGTGCTAGAGGACTAGCGGGAGGCAGGTACAATGAGCAGTTCTTC.

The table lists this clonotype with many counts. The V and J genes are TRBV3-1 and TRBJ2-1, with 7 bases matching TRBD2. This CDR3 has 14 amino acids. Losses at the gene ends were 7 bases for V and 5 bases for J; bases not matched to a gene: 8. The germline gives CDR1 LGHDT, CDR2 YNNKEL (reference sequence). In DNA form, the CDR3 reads TGTGCCAGCACCCCTCCCAGCGGGGACAATGAGCAGTTCTTC. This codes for CASTPPSGDNEQFF.

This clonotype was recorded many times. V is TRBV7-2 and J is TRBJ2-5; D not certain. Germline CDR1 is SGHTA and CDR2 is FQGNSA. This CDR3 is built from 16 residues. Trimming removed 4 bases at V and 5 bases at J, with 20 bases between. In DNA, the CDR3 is TGTGCCAGCAGCTCCCGCACGAATCCCCGGTGGGAGACCCAGTACTTC. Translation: CASSSRTNPRWETQYF.

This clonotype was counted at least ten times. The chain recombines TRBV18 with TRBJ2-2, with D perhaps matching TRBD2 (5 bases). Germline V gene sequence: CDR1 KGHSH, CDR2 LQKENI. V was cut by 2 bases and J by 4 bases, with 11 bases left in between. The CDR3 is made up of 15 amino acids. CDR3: CASSPSGGATGELFF. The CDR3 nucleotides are TGTGCCAGCTCACCAAGCGGAGGCGCCACCGGGGAGCTGTTTTTT.